This T cell receptor (beta chain) was identified during a study of shared clonotypes between healthy human individuals. Per the original methods: ImmunoSEQ supplied junction-only sequences lacking quality scores, so filtering was different. This table comes from immunoSEQ multiplex PCR, and its TCRdb copy is limited to in-frame clones, with some not included. V and J calls and clone size follow that table, whereas D and trimming were derived from the DNA. The sample lists roughly 760,000 clones, about 74% occurring once. This CDR3 is built from 14 residues. The V end was cut by 3 bases, the J end by 1 base, with 6 bases between. In germline, CDR1 is MNHEY, CDR2 SMNVEV (reference sequence).

V usage is TRBV27 and J usage is TRBJ2-2, with D possibly TRBD2 on 5 matching bases. This sequence was found in a woman younger than 45 in good health. Sequenced: memory CD4+ T cells sorted from blood. Specified subset: CD45RA-negative fraction. CDR3 DNA sequence: TGTGCCAGCAGTTTTGAGGGGAACACCGGGGAGCTGTTTTTT. It codes for CASSFEGNTGELFF.